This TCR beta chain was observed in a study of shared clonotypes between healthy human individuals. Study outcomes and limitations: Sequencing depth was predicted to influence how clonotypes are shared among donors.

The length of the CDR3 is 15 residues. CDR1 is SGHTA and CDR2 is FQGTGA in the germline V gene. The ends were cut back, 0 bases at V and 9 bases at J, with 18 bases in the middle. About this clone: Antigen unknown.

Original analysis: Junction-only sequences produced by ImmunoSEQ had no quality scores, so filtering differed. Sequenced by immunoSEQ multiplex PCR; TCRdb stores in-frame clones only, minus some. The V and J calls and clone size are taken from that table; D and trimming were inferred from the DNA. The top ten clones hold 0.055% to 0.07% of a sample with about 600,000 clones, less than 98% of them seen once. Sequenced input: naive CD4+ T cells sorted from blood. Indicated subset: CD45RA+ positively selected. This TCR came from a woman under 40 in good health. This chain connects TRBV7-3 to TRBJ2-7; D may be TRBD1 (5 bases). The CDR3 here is CASSLTAGKESGQYF. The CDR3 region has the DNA TGTGCCAGCAGCTTAACGGCAGGGAAAGAATCGGGGCAGTACTTC.